This is a list of T cell receptor beta chains from one sample in a study of blood T cell repertoires in COVID-19. Repertoires were generated with immunoSEQ multiplex PCR, while TCRdb's copy carries only in-frame clones and drops some. The profile shows 100,000 or so clones, approximately 90% of them singletons. Sequencing was done on a sample of peripheral blood. The receptors were sampled from a man aged 60 to 75 with acute or convalescent COVID-19. The CDR3 runs from the conserved cysteine through the conserved F or W. A D gene is named only where the DNA matches it firmly. Clone size is given for some rows only: seen once, a few or many times, or a class if the clone is expanded.

j_call,clone_size,d_call,v_call,cdr3_aa,cdr3_nt
TRBJ1-2,-,-,TRBV11-2,CASSLPGNYGYTF,TGTGCCAGCAGCTTACCAGGGAACTATGGCTACACCTTC
TRBJ2-1,-,-,TRBV7-2,CASSFSLVEQFF,TGTGCCAGCAGCTTTAGCTTGGTTGAGCAGTTCTTC
TRBJ2-7,-,TRBD2,TRBV11-2,CASSPRTSGSYEQYF,TGTGCCAGCAGCCCACGGACTAGCGGCTCCTACGAGCAGTACTTC
TRBJ2-7,-,-,TRBV28,CASSNSSPYEQYF,TGTGCCAGCAGTAACTCATCCCCCTACGAGCAGTACTTC
TRBJ2-1,-,-,TRBV5-1,CASSLRTGVAAAAYNEQFF,TGCGCCAGCAGCTTAAGAACTGGGGTAGCGGCCGCGGCCTACAATGAGCAGTTCTTC
TRBJ1-5,-,-,TRBV7-8,CASSLGVGSNQPQHF,TGTGCCAGCAGCTTGGGAGTAGGGAGCAATCAGCCCCAGCATTTT
TRBJ2-3,-,-,TRBV9,CASSEAGADTQYF,TGTGCCAGCAGCGAGGCAGGGGCAGATACGCAGTATTTT
TRBJ2-7,-,TRBD1,TRBV28,CASSLTGTGSSYEQYF,TGTGCCAGCAGTTTAACCGGGACAGGGAGCTCCTACGAGCAGTACTTC
TRBJ2-1,-,TRBD2,TRBV28,CASIAGSSYNEQFF,TGTGCCAGCATAGCGGGTAGCTCCTACAATGAGCAGTTCTTC
TRBJ1-5,few,TRBD1,TRBV7-8,CASSPNRGNQPQHF,TGTGCCAGCAGCCCGAACAGGGGTAATCAGCCCCAGCATTTT
TRBJ2-2,-,TRBD1,TRBV5-5,CARGQGVGGELFF,TGTGCCAGGGGACAGGGGGTTGGCGGGGAGCTGTTTTTT
TRBJ2-5,-,TRBD1,TRBV7-9,CASSPRGPETQYF,TGTGCCAGCAGCCCCAGGGGGCCGGAGACCCAGTACTTC
TRBJ1-2,-,-,TRBV6-1,CASSEARGVGYTF,TGTGCCAGCAGTGAAGCGAGAGGAGTCGGCTACACCTTC
TRBJ2-3,-,-,TRBV5-4,CASSLLGADTQYF,TGTGCCAGCAGCTTGCTAGGTGCGGATACGCAGTATTTT
TRBJ2-5,once,-,TRBV19,CASSKGAQETQYF,TGTGCCAGTAGTAAAGGGGCGCAAGAGACCCAGTACTTC
TRBJ2-2,-,TRBD1,TRBV18,CASSPFGTGGWTGELFF,TGTGCCAGCTCACCATTCGGGACAGGGGGCTGGACCGGGGAGCTGTTTTTT
TRBJ1-1,-,-,TRBV30,CAWGLGVNTEAFF,TGTGCCTGGGGGCTAGGGGTGAACACTGAAGCTTTCTTT
TRBJ1-1,-,TRBD1,TRBV5-1,CASSLEGGLGGTEAFF,TGCGCCAGCAGCTTGGAAGGGGGCCTAGGAGGCACTGAAGCTTTCTTT
TRBJ2-1,-,-,TRBV27,CASTPSSYNEQFF,TGTGCCAGCACTCCCAGCTCCTACAATGAGCAGTTCTTC
TRBJ1-1,once,-,TRBV11-3,CASSLGGNTEAFF,TGTGCCAGCAGCTTAGGGGGCAACACTGAAGCTTTCTTT
TRBJ2-2,-,TRBD1,TRBV29-1,CSVGGTGRTGELFF,TGCAGCGTGGGGGGGACAGGGCGGACCGGGGAGCTGTTTTTT
TRBJ2-2,-,-,TRBV6-4,CASSAEEITGELFF,TGTGCCAGCAGTGCGGAGGAGATCACCGGGGAGCTGTTTTTT
TRBJ1-2,-,-,TRBV19,CASTHPGGYGYTF,TGTGCCAGTACTCACCCGGGGGGCTATGGCTACACCTTC
TRBJ1-1,-,TRBD1,TRBV24-1,CATSDPTGGSSEAFF,TGTGCCACCAGTGATCCGACAGGGGGGAGCTCTGAAGCTTTCTTT
TRBJ2-5,-,-,TRBV11-2,CASSSPPEQETQYF,TGTGCCAGCAGCTCTCCCCCGGAGCAAGAGACCCAGTACTTC
TRBJ2-5,-,-,TRBV7-2,CASSRDWTQETQYF,TGTGCCAGCAGCCGGGACTGGACCCAAGAGACCCAGTACTTC
TRBJ2-2,-,TRBD2,TRBV7-3,CASSRTSAANTGELFF,TGTGCCAGCAGCCGAACTAGCGCTGCGAACACCGGGGAGCTGTTTTTT
TRBJ1-1,-,-,TRBV27,CASSSRASSPEAFF,TGTGCCAGCAGTTCCAGGGCCTCGTCGCCTGAAGCTTTCTTT
TRBJ2-2,-,TRBD2,TRBV30,CARGLAGVIGELFF,TGTGCCAGAGGACTAGCGGGAGTTATCGGGGAGCTGTTTTTT
TRBJ1-1,-,-,TRBV18,CASSPAGISTEAFF,TGTGCCAGCTCACCGGCAGGGATTAGTACTGAAGCTTTCTTT
TRBJ2-1,-,-,TRBV21-1,CAGLAGASPYNEQFF,TGTGCCGGGCTGGCGGGAGCTAGTCCGTACAATGAGCAGTTCTTC
TRBJ1-5,many,-,TRBV15,CATSRATGNQPQHF,TGTGCCACCAGCAGAGCAACGGGAAATCAGCCCCAGCATTTT
TRBJ2-1,-,-,TRBV9,CASGGSGSYNEQFF,TGTGCCAGCGGGGGCTCCGGCTCCTACAATGAGCAGTTCTTC
TRBJ2-2,-,TRBD2,TRBV6-5,CASSRLAGGGGELFF,TGTGCCAGCAGCAGACTAGCGGGAGGTGGCGGGGAGCTGTTTTTT
TRBJ1-1,-,-,TRBV10-3,CAISSSSRENTEAFF,TGTGCCATCAGTTCTTCATCCAGGGAGAACACTGAAGCTTTCTTT
TRBJ2-2,-,TRBD1,TRBV5-5,CASSFGQATGELFF,TGTGCCAGCAGCTTTGGACAGGCCACCGGGGAGCTGTTTTTT
TRBJ1-4,-,TRBD1,TRBV28,CASSGDREGREKLFF,TGTGCCAGCAGTGGCGACAGGGAAGGAAGGGAAAAACTGTTTTTT
TRBJ2-3,few,-,TRBV7-8,CASRWRGRDTQYF,TGTGCCAGCAGATGGAGAGGGCGAGATACGCAGTATTTT
TRBJ2-2,few,-,TRBV11-3,CASSQGGGPPRAGELFF,TGTGCCAGCAGCCAAGGGGGGGGCCCTCCTCGAGCCGGGGAGCTGTTTTTT
TRBJ2-3,many,TRBD2,TRBV2,CASGGVGTDTQYF,TGTGCCAGCGGGGGGGTGGGCACAGATACGCAGTATTTT
TRBJ2-2,-,TRBD2,TRBV24-1,CATSAPRAGGFTGELFF,TGTGCCACCAGTGCTCCCCGCGCGGGAGGCTTCACCGGGGAGCTGTTTTTT
TRBJ2-3,-,-,TRBV2,CASSERVAGFGTDTQYF,TGTGCCAGCAGTGAGAGGGTAGCCGGGTTTGGCACAGATACGCAGTATTTT
TRBJ1-4,-,-,TRBV19,CASSISRGPNEKLFF,TGTGCCAGTAGTATAAGTAGGGGTCCTAATGAAAAACTGTTTTTT
TRBJ1-2,few,-,TRBV6-5,CASIAGVSYGYTF,TGTGCCAGCATTGCAGGGGTATCCTATGGCTACACCTTC
TRBJ2-2,few,-,TRBV7-3,CASGWALQGELFF,TGTGCCAGTGGGTGGGCTCTGCAAGGGGAGCTGTTTTTT
TRBJ1-4,-,-,TRBV6-6,CASSHTSTGQEKLFF,TGTGCCAGCAGTCACACCTCGACAGGTCAAGAAAAACTGTTTTTT
TRBJ1-2,-,-,TRBV30,CAWGSEYGYTF,TGTGCCTGGGGGTCGGAGTATGGCTACACCTTC